This T cell receptor (beta chain) stems from a study of memory CD4+ T cells and cytomegalovirus serostatus. Study-level information: This sample comes from healthy Belgian adults, 8 to 10 CMV seropositive, approximately 25 seronegative. Study results and caveats: About 40% of the roughly 160 known CMV-associated TCRbeta sequences appeared in CD4+ memory.

Trimming took 3 bases from V and 5 from J, leaving 13 bases between them. Germline CDR1 and CDR2: LNHDA and SQIVND (reference sequence). This CDR3 comprises 15 residues. The sort gate was single viable CD3+CD4+CD8-CD45RO+ cells for memory CD4+ T cells. Donors' CMV status reflects serum IgG against pp150, pp28, p38, p52. Positive selection with CD4 microbeads enriched total CD4+ T cells. Notes on this clone: Antigen unknown.

TCRdb's table, derived via immunoSEQ multiplex PCR, lists solely in-frame clones and lacks some. In the table there are around 40,000 clones, nearly 80% of which are singletons. V gene TRBV19 combines with J gene TRBJ1-4; D gene uncertain. The origin of this receptor is an adult in good health and CMV-seronegative. Sequenced: memory CD4+ T cells from blood. In DNA form, the CDR3 reads TGTGCCAGTAGTATTTCGGGCAGTCGGAATGAAAAACTGTTTTTT. It codes for CASSISGSRNEKLFF.